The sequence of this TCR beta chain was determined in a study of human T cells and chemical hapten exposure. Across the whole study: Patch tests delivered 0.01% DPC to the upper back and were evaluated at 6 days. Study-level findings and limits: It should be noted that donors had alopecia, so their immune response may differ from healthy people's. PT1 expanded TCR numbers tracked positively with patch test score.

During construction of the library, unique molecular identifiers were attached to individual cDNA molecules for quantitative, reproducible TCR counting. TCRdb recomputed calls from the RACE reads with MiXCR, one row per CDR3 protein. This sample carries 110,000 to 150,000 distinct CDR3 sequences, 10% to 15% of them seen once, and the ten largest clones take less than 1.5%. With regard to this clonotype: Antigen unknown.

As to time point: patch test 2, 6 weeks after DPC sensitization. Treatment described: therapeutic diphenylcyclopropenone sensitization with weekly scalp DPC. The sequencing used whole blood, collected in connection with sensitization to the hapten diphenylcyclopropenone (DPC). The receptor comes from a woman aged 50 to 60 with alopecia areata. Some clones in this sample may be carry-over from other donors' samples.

The CDR3 reads CSVGASPYEQYF. DNA for the CDR3: TGCAGCGTTGGGGCCAGCCCTTACGAGCAGTACTTC. The chain employs TRBV29-1 and TRBJ2-7; D is unclear. This CDR3 region has 12 residues. Per the germline V gene, CDR1 is SQVTM and CDR2 is ANQGSEA. Between the trimmed V and J ends, which lost 4 bases and 4 bases, there was a span of 11 bases.